This T cell receptor beta chain was observed in a study of blood T cell repertoires in COVID-19. Deletions cut 5 bases from V and 11 bases from J, with 13 bases between. The CDR3 runs to 13 residues. Germline CDR1 is MNHEY and CDR2 is SMNVEV (reference sequence). Authors' analysis steps: Nucleated cell number was recorded as an estimate derived from reference gene primer amplification. Clones were read by immunoSEQ multiplex PCR, and TCRdb kept only the in-frame ones, dropping some. That table furnishes V, J and clone size, whereas the DNA furnished D and trimming. The sample lists approximately 220,000 clones; 80% to 90% were seen once.

The sequence was obtained from a middle-aged woman with acute COVID-19. The genes are TRBV27 and TRBJ1-6, with TRBD1 as a possible D gene (5 bases). The specimen was PBMCs or T cells enriched from blood (not recorded which). The CDR3 reads CASSGQGGTPLHF. The CDR3 coding sequence is TGTGCCAGCAGTGGTCAGGGAGGAACACCCCTCCACTTT.